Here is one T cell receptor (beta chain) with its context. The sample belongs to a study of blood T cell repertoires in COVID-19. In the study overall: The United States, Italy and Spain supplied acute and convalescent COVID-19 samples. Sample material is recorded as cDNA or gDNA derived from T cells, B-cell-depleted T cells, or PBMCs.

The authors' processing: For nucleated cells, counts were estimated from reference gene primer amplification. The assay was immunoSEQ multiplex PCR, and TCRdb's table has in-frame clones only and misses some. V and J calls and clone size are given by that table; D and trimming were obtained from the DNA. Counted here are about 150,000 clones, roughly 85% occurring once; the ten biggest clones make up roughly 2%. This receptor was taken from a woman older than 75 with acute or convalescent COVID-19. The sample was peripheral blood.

CDR3 protein: CASSSAAGRAGGMKQYF. The CDR3 coding sequence is TGTGCCAGCAGCTCCGCCGCAGGGAGGGCGGGAGGTATGAAGCAGTACTTC. The gene calls are TRBV6-2 or TRBV6-3 and TRBJ2-7; 8 nucleotides align to TRBD2. The CDR3 is 17 amino acids. The V segment lost 6 bases and the J segment 8 bases; nucleotides outside the gene matches: 21. Germline V gene sequence: CDR1 MNHEY, CDR2 SVGEGT.